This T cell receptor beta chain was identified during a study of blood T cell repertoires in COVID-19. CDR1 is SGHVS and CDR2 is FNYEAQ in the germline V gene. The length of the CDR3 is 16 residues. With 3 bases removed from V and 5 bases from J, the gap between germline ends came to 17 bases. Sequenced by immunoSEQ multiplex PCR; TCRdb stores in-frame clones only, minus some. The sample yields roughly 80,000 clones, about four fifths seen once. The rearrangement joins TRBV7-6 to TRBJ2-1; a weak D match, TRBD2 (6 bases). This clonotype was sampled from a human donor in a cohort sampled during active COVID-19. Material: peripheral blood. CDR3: CASSLPPRLGDNEQFF. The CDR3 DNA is TGTGCCAGCAGCTTGCCTCCCAGACTAGGGGACAATGAGCAGTTCTTC.